A selection of T cell receptor beta chains follows, all from one sample in a study of T cells in Graves' hyperthyroidism and ophthalmopathy. Each CDR3 protein is one row after TCRdb ran MiXCR on the multiplex PCR reads. The top ten hold approximately 35% of the sample, which has more than 300,000 distinct CDR3 sequences, 15% to 20% seen once. The sequenced material came from blood. Receptors were obtained from a woman aged 30 to 39 with Graves' hyperthyroidism that later progressed to Graves' ophthalmopathy. Both conserved end residues are part of each CDR3. The D gene is left open where the match is weak. Where a row states a size, it is once, few, many or the class of an expanded clone; other rows omit it.

length | J | V | size | D | CDR3 | DNA
12 | TRBJ1-4 | TRBV2 | many | NA | CASSVSTVTLFF | TGTGCCAGCTCGGTCTCGACGGTTACACTGTTTTTT
11 | TRBJ1-1 | TRBV20-1 | many | TRBD1 | CSAGRDRGAFF | TGCAGTGCTGGTCGGGACAGGGGGGCTTTCTTT
19 | TRBJ2-7 | TRBV4-2 | NA | TRBD2 | CASSQEGVLTSGRGYEQYF | TGTGCCAGCAGCCAAGAAGGTGTGCTGACTAGCGGGAGAGGCTACGAGCAGTACTTC
14 | TRBJ2-7 | TRBV5-1 | few | TRBD1 | CASRPGTVTYEQYF | TGCGCCAGCCGACCCGGGACAGTCACCTACGAGCAGTACTTC
14 | TRBJ2-4 | TRBV19 | few | NA | CASSDSVAKNIQYF | TGTGCCAGTAGTGACAGTGTAGCCAAAAACATTCAGTACTTC
11 | TRBJ2-5 | TRBV7-9 | few | NA | CASNGGETQYF | TGTGCCAGCAATGGGGGGGAGACCCAGTACTTC
15 | TRBJ1-3 | TRBV7-2 | few | NA | CASSLEAFSGNTIYF | TGTGCCAGCAGCTTAGAGGCTTTCTCTGGAAACACCATATATTTT
16 | TRBJ2-3 | TRBV28 | many | TRBD1 | CASSPGTGTGVDTQYF | TGTGCCAGCAGTCCCGGTACCGGGACAGGGGTAGATACGCAGTATTTT
14 | TRBJ2-7 | TRBV2 | many | NA | CASGSGVGDYEQYF | TGTGCCAGCGGCTCAGGGGTCGGTGATTACGAGCAGTACTTC
16 | TRBJ1-1 | TRBV20-1 | many | NA | CSAARASTLMNTEAFF | TGCAGTGCTGCCCGGGCCTCGACTCTTATGAACACTGAAGCTTTCTTT
17 | TRBJ2-3 | TRBV3-1 | many | TRBD2 | CASSQDWASGYTDTQYF | TGTGCCAGCAGCCAAGATTGGGCTAGCGGGTACACAGATACGCAGTATTTT
12 | TRBJ2-5 | TRBV10-3 | many | NA | CAAGGAEETQYF | TGTGCCGCCGGGGGAGCCGAAGAGACCCAGTACTTC
13 | TRBJ1-1 | TRBV6-1 | many | TRBD1 | CARRQGGNTEAFF | TGTGCCAGACGACAGGGAGGGAACACTGAAGCTTTCTTT
14 | TRBJ1-5 | TRBV5-6 | NA | TRBD1 | CASSFATGNQPQHF | TGTGCCAGCAGCTTCGCGACAGGGAATCAGCCCCAGCATTTT
18 | TRBJ2-3 | TRBV12-3/TRBV12-4 | few | NA | CASSLLFEKGVNTDTQYF | TGTGCCAGCAGTTTATTATTTGAAAAGGGGGTCAACACAGATACGCAGTATTTT
15 | TRBJ1-2 | TRBV7-9 | many | TRBD1 | CASSLLGQGAEGYTF | TGTGCCAGCAGCTTGCTGGGACAGGGGGCGGAGGGCTACACCTTC
12 | TRBJ2-3 | TRBV20-1 | NA | NA | CSARRYTDTQYF | TGCAGTGCTAGGAGGTACACAGATACGCAGTATTTT
15 | TRBJ1-2 | TRBV9 | many | TRBD1 | CASSVAGQGIAGYTF | TGTGCCAGCAGCGTCGCGGGACAGGGCATCGCCGGCTACACCTTC
13 | TRBJ2-5 | TRBV6-1 | many | NA | CASSRRVGETQYF | TGTGCCAGCAGTCGCAGGGTTGGGGAGACCCAGTACTTC
19 | TRBJ1-2 | TRBV5-1 | few | TRBD1 | CASSLFGTGGTRVEYGYTF | TGCGCCAGCAGCTTGTTCGGGACAGGAGGAACGAGGGTGGAGTATGGCTACACCTTC
17 | TRBJ2-7 | TRBV7-9 | many | TRBD1 | CASRSQTAGDRAYEQYF | TGTGCCAGCAGAAGTCAGACAGCCGGGGACAGGGCCTACGAGCAGTACTTC
15 | TRBJ2-5 | TRBV6-9 | NA | NA | CASSHVDGRGGTQYF | TGTGCCAGCAGTCATGTGGACGGCCGTGGAGGGACCCAGTACTTC